The 32 T cell receptor beta chains given below trace back to one sample, sequenced in a study of radiotherapy plus CTLA-4 blockade in lung cancer. Using immunoSEQ multiplex PCR, the repertoire was profiled, and TCRdb retains in-frame clones only, with some absent. In the table there are about 30,000 clones, approximately 79% of which are singletons. Sequenced here: peripheral blood, sampled from a patient treated with radiotherapy plus ipilimumab. Every receptor here comes from a human donor with non-small cell lung cancer who had stable disease on radiotherapy plus ipilimumab.

Here the CDR3 reads CASSQEYQSANTGELFF. The CDR3 region has the DNA TGCGCCAGCAGCCAAGAATACCAAAGCGCGAACACCGGGGAGCTGTTTTTT. The chain recombines TRBV4-3 with TRBJ2-2; the D is unclear. Germline CDR1 reads LGHNA; CDR2 reads YSLEER. V was shortened by 0 bases and J by 0 bases, with 11 bases between the two germline ends. This CDR3 has 17 residues.

The chain couples TRBV6-1 to TRBJ2-3; tentative D call: TRBD2 (6 bases). Germline assignment: CDR1 MNHNS and CDR2 SASEGT. V was clipped by 1 base and J by 10 bases, with 18 bases between them. The CDR3 consists of 15 residues. CDR3 nucleotide sequence: TGTGCCAGCAGTGAAGGTCGAGTCGGGAGACCGCCGCAGTATTTT. Protein product: CASSEGRVGRPPQYF.

V usage is TRBV27 and J usage is TRBJ2-7; 9 bases agree with TRBD1. Unmatched junction bases numbered 3, after V lost 0 bases and J lost 3 bases. Germline loops: CDR1 MNHEY, CDR2 SMNVEV (reference sequence). This CDR3 comprises 15 residues. This CDR3 reads CASSLSWGQGYEQYF. The CDR3 region has the DNA TGTGCCAGCAGTTTATCGTGGGGACAGGGCTACGAGCAGTACTTC.

This clone showed up just a few times. The genes are TRBV28 and TRBJ1-2, with 9 bases matching TRBD1. This CDR3 has 15 residues. Germline CDR1 is MDHEN and CDR2 is SYDVKM. The V segment lost 5 bases and the J segment 6 bases; nucleotides outside the gene matches: 10. The CDR3 DNA follows: TGTGCCAGCAGTCTCACGCCCGGGACAGGGAATGGCTACACCTTC. Encoded protein: CASSLTPGTGNGYTF.

This clone was detected once. The chain has TRBV4-3 and TRBJ2-7, with no clear D. V was shortened by 0 bases and J by 1 base, with 13 bases between the two germline ends. Germline CDR1 reads LGHNA; CDR2 reads YSLEER. This CDR3 comprises 16 residues. In nucleotides, the CDR3 is TGCGCCAGCAGCCAAGATAGTCGAGCAGGTTCCTACGAGCAGTACTTC. It specifies CASSQDSRAGSYEQYF.

This chain connects TRBV5-5 to TRBJ2-7; D call uncertain. The CDR3 spans 13 residues. Deletions cut 2 bases from V and 4 bases from J, with 10 bases between. Germline assignment: CDR1 SGHKS and CDR2 YYEKEE (reference sequence). The CDR3 loop reads CASSFGRVYEQYV. The CDR3 DNA reads TGTGCCAGCAGCTTTGGACGGGTGTACGAGCAGTACGTC.

The chain carries TRBV19 and TRBJ2-4, with TRBD2 identical over 13 bases. CDR1 is LNHDA, CDR2 SQIVND, per germline (reference sequence). The CDR3 runs to 18 residues. Losses at the gene ends were 1 base for V and 1 base for J; bases not matched to a gene: 4. The CDR3 sequence: CASSIGLAGGWAKNIQYF. As DNA, the CDR3 is TGTGCCAGTAGTATAGGACTAGCGGGGGGCTGGGCCAAAAACATTCAGTACTTC.

The rearrangement uses TRBV6-5 and TRBJ1-4; possible D gene TRBD1, 5 bases. V was pared by 2 bases and J by 4 bases, with 11 bases between. CDR3 length equals 15 residues. Germline V lookup: CDR1 MNHEY, CDR2 SVGAGI. In nucleotides, the CDR3 is TGTGCCAGCAGTTACGGGGGGACGGTTAATGAAAAACTGTTTTTT. This codes for CASSYGGTVNEKLFF.

The CDR3, as DNA: TGTGCCAGCATGTTGGACAGGGGGCGGACAAAAAATGGCTACACCTTC. Amino acid sequence: CASMLDRGRTKNGYTF. This chain connects TRBV2 to TRBJ1-2; 11 nucleotides line up with TRBD1. The CDR3 is made up of 16 amino acids. V gave up 7 bases and J gave up 6 bases; unmatched junction bases: 13. The germline CDR1 and CDR2 sequences are SNHLY and FYNNEI.

This chain links TRBV19 with TRBJ1-5; 8 bases line up with TRBD1. CDR1 and CDR2 (germline): LNHDA, SQIVND (reference sequence). V lost 7 bases and J lost 3; bases outside the gene matches: 2. This CDR3 has 13 amino acids. This chain's CDR3 is CASNQGANQPQHF. The CDR3 DNA reads TGTGCCAGTAACCAGGGGGCCAATCAGCCCCAGCATTTT.

The chain combines TRBV5-1 with TRBJ2-3; tentatively, D is TRBD2 (5 bases). Deletions cut 1 base from V and 0 bases from J, with 18 bases between. The germline V gene encodes CDR1 SGHRS and CDR2 YFSETQ. This CDR3 contains 18 residues. The CDR3 DNA is TGCGCCAGCAGCTTGCCCGATCGTCTAGCCTCTAGCACAGATACGCAGTATTTT. Translated, it gives CASSLPDRLASSTDTQYF.

The chain couples TRBV5-6 to TRBJ2-1; possible D gene TRBD1, 6 bases. V lost 2 bases, J lost 2 bases, and 14 bases lay in between. The CDR3 is made up of 16 amino acids. Germline V lookup: CDR1 SGHDT, CDR2 YYEEEE. The CDR3 region has the DNA TGTGCCAGCAGCTTTACACCAGGGGTAGCCTACAATGAGCAGTTCTTC. As protein: CASSFTPGVAYNEQFF.

The rearrangement joins TRBV5-1 to TRBJ1-5; D is possibly TRBD1 (5 bases). V shed 0 bases and J shed 7 bases, with 17 bases lying between them. Germline CDR1 reads SGHRS; CDR2 reads YFSETQ. The CDR3 runs to 16 residues. The CDR3 here is CASSLGGTGVGQPQHF. The CDR3 DNA reads TGCGCCAGCAGCTTGGGGGGGACGGGCGTCGGGCAGCCCCAGCATTTT. Supplemented by reference TRBV5-1 and TRBJ1-5, the full variable domain reads KAGVTQTPRYLIKTRGQQVTLSCSPISGHRSVSWYQQTPGQGLQFLFEYFSETQRNKGNFPGRFSGRQFSNSRSEMNVSTLELGDSALYLCASSLGGTGVGQPQHFGDGTRLSIL.

The count of this clone is one. The sample carries other DNA sequences with the same CDR3. V gene TRBV5-1 combines with J gene TRBJ1-4; the D gene is possibly TRBD1 (6 bases). Germline CDR1 is SGHRS and CDR2 is YFSETQ. Trimming took off 4 bases at V and 3 bases at J, with 10 bases between the two ends. The CDR3 length is 14 residues. DNA of the CDR3: TGCGCCAGCAGCACAGGGAGGTCTAATGAAAAACTGTTTTTT. Protein sequence: CASSTGRSNEKLFF.

The chain has TRBV9 and TRBJ2-3, with a possible D match to TRBD1 (5 bases). The germline gives CDR1 SGDLS, CDR2 YYNGEE. The V and J ends lost 4 bases and 0 bases respectively, with 15 bases between them. The length of the CDR3 is 16 residues. CDR3 DNA: TGTGCCAGCAGCCCGCACCTAGGGGCCAGCACAGATACGCAGTATTTT. Amino acids: CASSPHLGASTDTQYF. Filled out from reference TRBV9 and TRBJ2-3, the complete variable domain reads DSGVTQTPKHLITATGQRVTLRCSPRSGDLSVYWYQQSLDQGLQFLIQYYNGEERAKGNILERFSAQQFPDLHSELNLSSLELGDSALYFCASSPHLGASTDTQYFGPGTRLTVL.

The rearrangement joins TRBV2 to TRBJ1-2, with TRBD1 as a possible D gene (5 bases). There are 13 residues in the CDR3. Deletions cut 2 bases from V and 8 bases from J, with 12 bases between. Germline CDR1 reads SNHLY; CDR2 reads FYNNEI. DNA of the CDR3: TGTGCCAGCAGTGAACGGGGGTTCGGAGGCTACACCTTC. It is translated as CASSERGFGGYTF.

The gene calls are TRBV6-5 and TRBJ1-3; D perhaps matches TRBD1 (5 bases). V shed 6 bases and J shed 4 bases, with 10 bases lying between them. Germline assignment: CDR1 MNHEY and CDR2 SVGAGI. CDR3 length equals 13 residues. In DNA, the CDR3 is TGTGCCAGCAGATTAGGGGTCGGAAACACCATATATTTT. It specifies CASRLGVGNTIYF.

This chain connects TRBV7-7 to TRBJ2-5; D is uncertain. This CDR3 has 14 amino acids. Germline V gene data show CDR1 as SSHAT and CDR2 as FNYEAQ (reference sequence). V lost 5 bases and J 2 bases, leaving 12 bases between the germline ends. The CDR3, as DNA: TGTGCCAGCAGCGAAGCCGACTTTCAAGAGACCCAGTACTTC. Translated, it gives CASSEADFQETQYF.

The V and J genes are TRBV28 and TRBJ1-2, with TRBD1 matching over 8 bases. The length of the CDR3 is 15 residues. Germline values: CDR1 MDHEN, CDR2 SYDVKM. With 5 bases clipped from V and 12 bases from J, the junction kept 17 bases outside the gene matches. The CDR3 loop is CASSLLNGQGRGHTF. The CDR3 nucleotides are TGTGCCAGCAGTCTACTAAACGGACAGGGTAGGGGCCACACCTTC.

The J gene is TRBJ2-5, the V gene TRBV5-1, with D possibly matching TRBD2 (6 bases). Germline-derived CDR1 and CDR2 are SGHRS and YFSETQ. This CDR3 is 13 amino acids long. V was cut by 0 bases and J by 5 bases, with 8 bases left in between. The CDR3 region has the DNA TGCGCCAGCAGCTTGGATGGGGGGGAGACCCAGTACTTC. This encodes CASSLDGGETQYF.

This rearrangement joins TRBV5-1 to TRBJ1-1; no clear D. Deletions cut 7 bases from V and 0 bases from J, with 10 bases between. The CDR3 consists of 13 residues. The germline V gene has CDR1 SGHRS and CDR2 YFSETQ. The DNA of the CDR3 is TGCGCCAGCGCCCTGGACTTGAACACTGAAGCTTTCTTT. Amino acid sequence: CASALDLNTEAFF.

The chain joins TRBV25-1 to TRBJ1-5; unclear D gene. V was shortened by 1 base and J by 4 bases, with 5 bases between the two germline ends. The CDR3 spans 13 residues. Germline V gene sequence: CDR1 MGHDK, CDR2 SYGVNS. The CDR3 coding sequence is TGTGCCAGCAGTGAATCTGGTAATCAGCCCCAGCATTTT. Protein sequence: CASSESGNQPQHF.

The chain joins TRBV5-1 to TRBJ2-4; 9 nucleotides agree with TRBD1. This CDR3 spans 16 amino acids. Germline loops: CDR1 SGHRS, CDR2 YFSETQ. J gave up 8 bases and V 0 bases, and 9 bases lay outside the gene matches. CDR3 bases: TGCGCCAGCAGCTTGGCCAGAAAGACAGGGGGGGACATTCAGTACTTC. Translation: CASSLARKTGGDIQYF.

The chain recombines TRBV5-4 with TRBJ2-5; TRBD2 agrees at 10 bases. CDR1 SGHNT and CDR2 YYREEE come from the germline V gene (reference sequence). V lost 5 bases to trimming and J lost 3 bases; unmatched junction nucleotides: 7. The CDR3 sequence is 15 residues long. The CDR3 DNA is TGTGCCAGCAGTCATAGCGGGGGGCCAAAAGAGACCCAGTACTTC. Amino acid sequence: CASSHSGGPKETQYF.

V usage is TRBV4-1 and J usage is TRBJ1-2; possibly TRBD1 for D (6 bases). CDR3 length: 15 residues. Germline-derived CDR1 and CDR2 are MGHRA and YSYEKL. Between the trimmed V and J ends, which lost 3 bases and 5 bases, there was a span of 16 bases. CDR3 DNA sequence: TGCGCCAGCAGCCAGGGGATTGGGGGCGTATATGGCTACACCTTC. This sequence encodes CASSQGIGGVYGYTF.

J is TRBJ1-2 and V is TRBV30; no clear D. V was pared by 0 bases and J by 5 bases, with 16 bases between. The CDR3 has 15 amino acids. CDR1 GTSNPN and CDR2 SVGIG come from the germline V gene (reference sequence). The CDR3 DNA is TGTGCCTGGAGTGTACCGGGCCTAGGGAAGTATGGCTACACCTTC. Its protein product is CAWSVPGLGKYGYTF.

Only a few counts were recorded for this clone. V and J are TRBV6-1 and TRBJ2-7; D perhaps matches TRBD2 (5 bases). The CDR3 totals 12 residues. Per germline, CDR1 MNHNS and CDR2 SASEGT. The V end lost 8 bases, the J end lost 2 bases, and 10 bases lay between the germline ends. CDR3 coding DNA: TGTGCCAGCTCCCGGGGTCCCTACGAGCAGTACGTC. The encoded protein is CASSRGPYEQYV.

This chain uses TRBV5-4 with TRBJ1-1; D possibly corresponds to TRBD1 (5 bases). Germline-derived CDR1 and CDR2 are SGHNT and YYREEE (reference sequence). V shed 5 bases and J shed 4 bases, with 15 bases lying between them. The CDR3 contains 14 residues. The CDR3 nucleotides are TGTGCCAGCAGTCTCCAGGGTGAAATCACTGAAGCTTTCTTT. It encodes CASSLQGEITEAFF.

The gene calls are TRBV28 and TRBJ1-3; 7 positions match TRBD1. The CDR3 spans 15 residues. V lost 6 bases to trimming and J lost 4 bases; unmatched junction nucleotides: 9. Germline V lookup: CDR1 MDHEN, CDR2 SYDVKM. CDR3 sequence: CASSFRGFPGNTIYF. The DNA of the CDR3 is TGTGCCAGCAGCTTCAGGGGGTTCCCAGGAAACACCATATATTTT.

The table lists this clone with a few counts. The V gene is TRBV2, the J gene TRBJ1-2; D uncertain. The V gene's germline CDR1 is SNHLY and CDR2 FYNNEI. The CDR3 runs 13 residues. Trimming removed 4 bases from V and 2 bases from J, with 8 bases in between. The CDR3: CASSAEPNYGYTF. The CDR3, as DNA: TGTGCCAGCAGTGCCGAACCCAACTATGGCTACACCTTC.

V usage is TRBV2 and J usage is TRBJ2-7; 7 nucleotides match TRBD2. V gave up 6 bases and J gave up 5 bases; unmatched junction bases: 4. This CDR3 spans 12 amino acids. In germline, CDR1 is SNHLY, CDR2 FYNNEI. The CDR3 DNA reads as TGTGCCAGCAGCCAAGCGGGGAACGAGCAGTACTTC. Its protein product is CASSQAGNEQYF.

The rearrangement links TRBV5-1 to TRBJ1-1; perhaps TRBD1 as D (6 bases). CDR1 is SGHRS and CDR2 is YFSETQ in the germline V gene. CDR3 length: 14 amino acids. With 0 bases removed from V and 5 bases from J, the gap between germline ends came to 11 bases. This CDR3 reads CASSLARGRTEAFF. CDR3 nucleotides: TGCGCCAGCAGCTTGGCTCGGGGGCGGACTGAAGCTTTCTTT.